The sequence of this T cell receptor (beta chain) was determined in a study of identical twins. General study results and limits: In cord blood, abundant beta clonotypes had fewer insertions; memory showed no trend.

There were only healthy Caucasians among the donors. This clonotype has ten or more counts. Its antigen is not known. Each CDR3 protein gets one entry after TCRdb re-called the 5' RACE reads with MiXCR. In the table there are 400,000 to 650,000 distinct CDR3 sequences, about 20% of which are singletons. Germline CDR1 reads DFQATT; CDR2 reads SNEGSKA (reference sequence). Trimming took 4 bases from V and 10 from J, leaving 12 bases between them. CDR3 length equals 11 residues. These same data were also listed under a study on T cells expressing NK-cell markers. From that report: The use of an anti-gamma-delta TCR antibody, which was added in several experiments, restricted sorting to T cells expressing alpha-beta TCR. In roughly six donors, dominant CD3+CD56+NKG2C+ clonotypes ranked among the top 10 CD8+ clonotypes.

V usage is TRBV20-1 and J usage is TRBJ2-3; D remains ambiguous. The sequence was collected from a woman aged 18-29 years in good health. Sequencing was done on a sample of CD4+ T cells sorted from blood. The CDR3 here is CSATLGPSQYF. The CDR3, as DNA: TGCAGTGCTACTCTCGGACCGTCGCAGTATTTT.